A selection of T cell receptor beta chains follows, all from one sample in a study of T cell changes during pregnancy in multiple sclerosis. Some clones are missing from TCRdb's copy, which holds only in-frame ones; the method was immunoSEQ multiplex PCR. Of 65,000 to 80,000 clones listed, 90% are singletons. The specimen was peripheral blood, collected in the third trimester of pregnancy. The receptors stem from a female donor with multiple sclerosis, enrolled in a pregnancy study. Each CDR3 is given with its conserved first and last residue. A D gene is named only where the DNA matches it firmly. Some rows have no size entry. The others give once, few or many, or a class for an expanded clone.

>TRBV18|.|TRBJ1-3|TRBD1|16
CASSPRTGISGNTIYF
TGTGCCAGCTCACCGAGGACAGGTATCTCTGGAAACACCATATATTTT
>TRBV5-1|.|TRBJ2-2|.|15
CASSLYGSNTGELFF
TGCGCCAGCAGCTTATACGGGAGCAACACCGGGGAGCTGTTTTTT
>TRBV5-8|few|TRBJ2-1|TRBD2|17
CASSDDKTSGDYNEQFF
TGTGCCAGCAGCGATGATAAGACTAGCGGGGACTACAATGAGCAGTTCTTC
>TRBV19|.|TRBJ1-6|TRBD1|14
CASTHQGEVSPLHF
TGTGCCAGTACACATCAGGGGGAGGTTTCACCCCTCCACTTT
>TRBV27|once|TRBJ1-1|TRBD1|18
CASRVRGQGSQMNTEAFF
TGTGCCAGCAGAGTAAGGGGGCAGGGTTCCCAAATGAACACTGAAGCTTTCTTT
>TRBV6-1|.|TRBJ2-7|TRBD1|13
CATIRDRRYEQYF
TGTGCCACCATCCGGGACAGGAGATACGAGCAGTACTTC
>TRBV9|.|TRBJ2-2|TRBD2|15
CASSVTSGITGELFF
TGTGCCAGCAGCGTGACTAGCGGGATTACCGGGGAGCTGTTTTTT
>TRBV9|.|TRBJ1-2|TRBD1|19
CASSDRVDRGTGGGNGYTF
TGTGCCAGCAGCGACAGGGTAGACAGGGGGACAGGGGGCGGAAATGGCTACACCTTC
>TRBV6-1|.|TRBJ1-3|.|16
CASSEGQHSSGNTIYF
TGTGCCAGCAGTGAAGGTCAGCACAGCTCTGGAAACACCATATATTTT
>TRBV7-3|.|TRBJ2-6|TRBD1|18
CASSLLGTGASGANVLTF
TGTGCCAGCAGCTTATTAGGGACAGGCGCCTCTGGGGCCAACGTCCTGACTTTC
>TRBV25-1|.|TRBJ2-2|.|17
CASSESLSTDNTGELFF
TGTGCCAGCAGTGAATCGCTTTCGACAGATAACACCGGGGAGCTGTTTTTT
>TRBV14|.|TRBJ1-4|.|18
CASSQEGVDTATNEKLFF
TGTGCCAGCAGCCAAGAGGGAGTCGACACCGCGACTAATGAAAAACTGTTTTTT
>TRBV7-2|.|TRBJ2-7|.|14
CASTSSGGPYEQYF
TGTGCCAGCACCTCTTCGGGGGGCCCCTACGAGCAGTACTTC
>TRBV6-6|.|TRBJ1-6|TRBD1|15
CASSYRGGQDSPLHF
TGTGCCAGCAGTTACAGAGGGGGCCAGGATTCACCCCTCCACTTT
>TRBV4-3|.|TRBJ2-2|.|17
CASSRTSLRPDTGELFF
TGCGCCAGCAGCCGAACCTCTTTGCGGCCGGATACCGGGGAGCTGTTTTTT
>TRBV19|few|TRBJ1-6|.|15
CASSFPAKGDSPLHF
TGTGCCAGTAGTTTTCCGGCCAAGGGGGATTCACCCCTCCACTTT
>TRBV7-2|.|TRBJ1-6|.|16
CASSLNSGADNSPLHF
TGTGCCAGCAGCTTAAATTCAGGGGCGGATAATTCACCCCTCCACTTT
>TRBV30|.|TRBJ2-2|.|14
CAGRGVANTGELFF
TGTGCCGGGCGTGGAGTCGCGAACACCGGGGAGCTGTTTTTT
>TRBV12-5|.|TRBJ2-1|TRBD2|16
CASGPLSGRVGNEQFF
TGTGCTAGTGGTCCTCTAAGCGGGAGGGTCGGCAATGAGCAGTTCTTC
>TRBV29-1|.|TRBJ1-2|.|14
CSVVLTGLNYGYTF
TGCAGCGTTGTTTTGACAGGCCTCAACTATGGCTACACCTTC
>TRBV5-8|.|TRBJ2-2|.|15
CASSLSRFGTGELFF
TGTGCCAGCAGCTTGAGCAGGTTTGGCACCGGGGAGCTGTTTTTT
>TRBV11-2|.|TRBJ2-1|.|12
CASKPLAREQFF
TGTGCCAGTAAGCCCCTCGCTCGGGAGCAGTTCTTC
>TRBV4-3|.|TRBJ1-1|TRBD1|16
CASSQSRGRWNTEAFF
TGCGCCAGCAGCCAATCCAGGGGGCGTTGGAACACTGAAGCTTTCTTT
>TRBV13|.|TRBJ2-7|.|14
CASSLMGSSYEQYF
TGTGCCAGCAGCTTAATGGGGAGCTCCTACGAGCAGTACTTC
>TRBV19|.|TRBJ1-5|.|13
CASSVQSNQPQHF
TGTGCCAGTAGTGTACAGAGCAATCAGCCCCAGCATTTT
>TRBV4-2|.|TRBJ1-2|.|15
CASSQEYRQSHGYTF
TGTGCCAGCAGCCAAGAATATCGACAATCACATGGCTACACCTTC
>TRBV5-1|.|TRBJ1-2|TRBD1|14
CASSSETGDYGYTF
TGCGCCAGCAGCTCAGAGACAGGGGACTATGGCTACACCTTC
>TRBV13|.|TRBJ2-1|TRBD2|18
CASSFFPKTSDTYNEQFF
TGTGCCAGCAGCTTCTTTCCCAAGACTAGCGATACCTACAATGAGCAGTTCTTC
>TRBV4-1|once|TRBJ2-4|.|16
CASSQEGGRGGNIQYF
TGCGCCAGCAGCCAAGAAGGGGGTCGAGGAGGAAACATTCAGTACTTC
>TRBV7-2|.|TRBJ1-6|.|17
CASSLDRGGSYNSPLHF
TGTGCCAGCAGCTTAGACCGGGGGGGCTCCTATAATTCACCCCTCCACTTT
>TRBV30|.|TRBJ2-3|TRBD2|14
CAWRLAGNTDTQYF
TGTGCCTGGCGACTAGCGGGGAACACAGATACGCAGTATTTT
>TRBV19|.|TRBJ2-1|TRBD1|13
CASSIGTGFEQFF
TGTGCCAGTAGTATAGGGACAGGTTTCGAGCAGTTCTTC
>TRBV27|once|TRBJ1-5|.|16
CASSLSVGGLRQPQHF
TGTGCCAGCAGTTTATCGGTTGGGGGCCTCCGGCAGCCCCAGCATTTT
>TRBV29-1|.|TRBJ2-6|TRBD1|17
CSVARGTGFSGANVLTF
TGCAGCGTTGCTCGTGGGACAGGATTCTCTGGGGCCAACGTCCTGACTTTC
>TRBV2|few|TRBJ2-5|TRBD2|17
CASSEALTSGEQETQYF
TGTGCCAGCAGTGAAGCACTGACTAGCGGGGAGCAAGAGACCCAGTACTTC
>TRBV2|.|TRBJ2-1|TRBD2|15
CASSRGVGLAGKQFF
TGTGCCAGCAGTCGAGGGGTGGGACTAGCGGGGAAGCAGTTCTTC
>TRBV6-5|.|TRBJ1-2|.|13
CASSYSLDYGYTF
TGTGCCAGCAGTTACTCACTAGACTATGGCTACACCTTC
>TRBV7-9|.|TRBJ1-1|.|14
CASSLYKFDTEAFF
TGTGCCAGCAGCTTATATAAATTTGACACTGAAGCTTTCTTT
>TRBV6-1|.|TRBJ2-1|TRBD2|15
CASSVEAGGYNEQFF
TGTGCCAGCAGTGTTGAAGCGGGAGGCTACAATGAGCAGTTCTTC
>TRBV13|few|TRBJ1-1|.|14
CASSLQRRNTEAFF
TGTGCCAGCAGCTTACAAAGGAGAAACACTGAAGCTTTCTTT
>TRBV29-1|.|TRBJ1-4|.|15
CSVEGTDFHNEKLFF
TGCAGCGTTGAAGGGACTGACTTTCATAATGAAAAACTGTTTTTT
>TRBV10-3|.|TRBJ2-7|TRBD1|14
CAISEGTGPYEQYF
TGTGCCATCAGTGAGGGGACAGGGCCCTACGAGCAGTACTTC
>TRBV5-6|.|TRBJ1-2|TRBD1|13
CASSLDRGYGYTF
TGTGCCAGCAGCTTGGACAGGGGTTATGGCTACACCTTC
>TRBV6-5|once|TRBJ2-3|TRBD2|15
CASRVTSANTDTQYF
TGTGCCAGCAGGGTAACTAGCGCGAACACAGATACGCAGTATTTT
>TRBV12-5|.|TRBJ1-3|TRBD1|18
CASGFGTGGNVIGNAIYF
TGTGCTAGTGGTTTTGGGACAGGGGGCAACGTGATAGGAAACGCCATATATTTT
>TRBV7-8|.|TRBJ1-2|.|16
CASSPPRGGEFYGYTF
TGTGCCAGCAGCCCCCCGCGGGGAGGGGAGTTCTATGGCTACACCTTC
>TRBV29-1|.|TRBJ2-7|TRBD1|15
CSVLGDGQGNYEQYF
TGCAGCGTTCTCGGTGATGGACAGGGCAACTACGAGCAGTACTTC
>TRBV4-3|.|TRBJ1-5|.|16
CASSQDLRGGSQPQHF
TGCGCCAGCAGCCAAGACCTAAGAGGGGGTTCCCAGCCCCAGCATTTT
>TRBV4-1|.|TRBJ1-2|.|17
CASSQDRSHGESYGYTF
TGCGCCAGCAGCCAAGATCGGTCTCACGGGGAAAGTTATGGCTACACCTTC
>TRBV5-1|few|TRBJ1-2|TRBD1|16
CASSLGGGTANYGYTF
TGCGCCAGCAGCTTGGGAGGGGGGACAGCTAACTATGGCTACACCTTC
>TRBV19|once|TRBJ2-7|TRBD1|14
CASSAGQAAYEQYF
TGTGCCAGTAGTGCGGGACAGGCGGCCTACGAGCAGTACTTC
>TRBV6-1|.|TRBJ2-5|TRBD2|15
CASSVTSGGAETQYF
TGTGCCAGCAGTGTGACTAGCGGGGGGGCAGAGACCCAGTACTTC